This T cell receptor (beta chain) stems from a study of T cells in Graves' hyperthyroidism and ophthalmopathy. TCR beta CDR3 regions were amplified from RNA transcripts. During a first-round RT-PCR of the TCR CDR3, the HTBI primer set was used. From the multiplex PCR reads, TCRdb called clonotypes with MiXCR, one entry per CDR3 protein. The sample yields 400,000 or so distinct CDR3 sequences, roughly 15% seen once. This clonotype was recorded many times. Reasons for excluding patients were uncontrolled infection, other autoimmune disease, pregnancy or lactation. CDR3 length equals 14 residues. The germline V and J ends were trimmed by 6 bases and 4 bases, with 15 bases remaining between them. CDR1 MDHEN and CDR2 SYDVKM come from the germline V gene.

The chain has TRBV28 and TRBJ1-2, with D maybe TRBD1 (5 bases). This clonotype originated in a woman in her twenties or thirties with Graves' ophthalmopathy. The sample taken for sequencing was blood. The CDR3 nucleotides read TGTGCCAGCAGAACCCGGGACCCCGCCTATGGCTACACCTTC. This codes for CASRTRDPAYGYTF.